A single TCR beta chain is shown here with its context. Its specificity is unknown. The sample comes from a study of cytomegalovirus exposure and HLA in healthy donors. Study results and limitations: The likely explanation for a cluster of highly shared sequence variants was sequencing artifact. Cytomegalovirus association was assigned to about 180 TCR beta chains. A later analysis appeared to link common viral pathogens to several of the most significant clusters.

Primers included in the PCR were 60 Vbeta and 13 Jbeta primers. Libraries were prepared by immunoSEQ multiplex PCR; TCRdb keeps only in-frame clonotypes and omits some of them. The sample yields 200,000 or so clones, roughly 80% seen once. Germline V gene lookup returns CDR1 SGHRS and CDR2 YFSETQ. This CDR3 contains 15 residues. V was trimmed by 4 bases and J by 6 bases, leaving 16 bases between them. Source material: PBMCs. The origin of this receptor is a woman aged 30 to 39 in good health and CMV-seropositive. The chain employs TRBV5-1 and TRBJ1-4; a weak D match, TRBD1 (6 bases). The CDR3 loop reads CASSPAGTIDEKLFF. The CDR3 bases are TGCGCCAGCAGCCCAGCCGGGACAATTGATGAAAAACTGTTTTTT.